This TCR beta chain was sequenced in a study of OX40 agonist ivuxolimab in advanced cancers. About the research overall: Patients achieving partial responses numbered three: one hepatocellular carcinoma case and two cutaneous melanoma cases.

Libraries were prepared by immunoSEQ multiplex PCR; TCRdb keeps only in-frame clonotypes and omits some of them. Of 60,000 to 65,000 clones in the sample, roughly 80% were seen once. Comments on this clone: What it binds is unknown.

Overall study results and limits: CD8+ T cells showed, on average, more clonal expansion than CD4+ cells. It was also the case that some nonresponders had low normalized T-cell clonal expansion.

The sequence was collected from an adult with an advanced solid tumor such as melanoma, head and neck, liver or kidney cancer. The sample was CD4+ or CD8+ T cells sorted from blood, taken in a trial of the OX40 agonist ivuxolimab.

CDR3 nucleotides: TGTGCCAGCAGTGAAGAGGGGCCGGCAATTGGGGAAAAACTGTTTTTT. It is translated as CASSEEGPAIGEKLFF. The V call is TRBV2, the J call TRBJ1-4, with D possibly matching TRBD1 (5 bases). The CDR3 sequence is 16 residues long. V lost 1 base to trimming and J lost 8 bases, with 17 bases between them. Germline-derived CDR1 and CDR2 are SNHLY and FYNNEI.